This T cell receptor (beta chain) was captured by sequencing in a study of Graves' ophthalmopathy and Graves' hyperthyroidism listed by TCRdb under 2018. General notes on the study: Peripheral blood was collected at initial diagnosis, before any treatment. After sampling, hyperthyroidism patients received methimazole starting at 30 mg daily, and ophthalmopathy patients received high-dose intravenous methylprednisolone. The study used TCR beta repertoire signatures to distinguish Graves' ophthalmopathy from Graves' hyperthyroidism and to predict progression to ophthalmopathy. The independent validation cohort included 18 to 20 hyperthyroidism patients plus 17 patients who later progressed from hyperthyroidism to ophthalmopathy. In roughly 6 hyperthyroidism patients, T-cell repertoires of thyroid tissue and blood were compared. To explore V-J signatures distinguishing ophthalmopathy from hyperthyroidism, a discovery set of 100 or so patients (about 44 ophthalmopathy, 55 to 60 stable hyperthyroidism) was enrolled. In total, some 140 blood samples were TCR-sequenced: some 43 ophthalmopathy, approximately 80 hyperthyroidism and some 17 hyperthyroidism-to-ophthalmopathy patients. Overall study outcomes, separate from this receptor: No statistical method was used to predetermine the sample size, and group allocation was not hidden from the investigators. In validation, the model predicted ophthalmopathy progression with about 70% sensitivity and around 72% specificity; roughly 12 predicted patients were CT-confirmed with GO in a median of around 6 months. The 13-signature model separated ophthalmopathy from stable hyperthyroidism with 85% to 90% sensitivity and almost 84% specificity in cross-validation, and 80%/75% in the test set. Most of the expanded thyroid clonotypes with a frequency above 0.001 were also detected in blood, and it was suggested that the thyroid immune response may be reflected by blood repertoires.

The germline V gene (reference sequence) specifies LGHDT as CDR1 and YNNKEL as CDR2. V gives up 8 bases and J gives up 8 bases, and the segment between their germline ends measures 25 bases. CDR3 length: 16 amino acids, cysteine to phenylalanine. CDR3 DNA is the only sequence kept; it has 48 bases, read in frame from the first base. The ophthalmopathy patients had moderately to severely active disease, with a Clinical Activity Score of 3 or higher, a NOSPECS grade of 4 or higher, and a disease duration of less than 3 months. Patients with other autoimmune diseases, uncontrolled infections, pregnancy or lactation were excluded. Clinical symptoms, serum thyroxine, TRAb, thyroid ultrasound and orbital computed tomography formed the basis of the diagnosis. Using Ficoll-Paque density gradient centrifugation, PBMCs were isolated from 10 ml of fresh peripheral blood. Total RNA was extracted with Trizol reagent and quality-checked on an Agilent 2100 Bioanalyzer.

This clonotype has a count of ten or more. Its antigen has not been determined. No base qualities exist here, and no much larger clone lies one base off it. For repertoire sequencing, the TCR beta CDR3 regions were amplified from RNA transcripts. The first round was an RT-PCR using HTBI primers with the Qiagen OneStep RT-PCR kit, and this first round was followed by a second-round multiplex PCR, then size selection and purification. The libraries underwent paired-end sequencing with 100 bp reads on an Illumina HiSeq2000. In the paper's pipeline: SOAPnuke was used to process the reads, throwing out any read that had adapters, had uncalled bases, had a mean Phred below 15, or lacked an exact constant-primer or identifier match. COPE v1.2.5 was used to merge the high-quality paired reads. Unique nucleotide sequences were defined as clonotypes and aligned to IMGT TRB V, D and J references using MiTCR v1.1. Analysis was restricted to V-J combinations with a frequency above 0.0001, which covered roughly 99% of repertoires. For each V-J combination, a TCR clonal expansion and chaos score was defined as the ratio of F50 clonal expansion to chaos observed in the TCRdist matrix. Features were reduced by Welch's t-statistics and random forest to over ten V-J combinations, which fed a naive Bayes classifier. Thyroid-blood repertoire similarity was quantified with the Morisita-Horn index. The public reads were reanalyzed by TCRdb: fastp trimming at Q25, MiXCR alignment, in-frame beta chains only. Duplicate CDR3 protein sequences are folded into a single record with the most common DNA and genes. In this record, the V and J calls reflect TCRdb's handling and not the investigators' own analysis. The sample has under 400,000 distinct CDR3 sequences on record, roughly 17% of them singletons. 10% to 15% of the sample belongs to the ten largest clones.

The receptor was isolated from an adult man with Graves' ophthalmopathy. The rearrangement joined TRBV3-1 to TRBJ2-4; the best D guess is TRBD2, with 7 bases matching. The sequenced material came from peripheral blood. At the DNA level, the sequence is TGTGCCAGCGGACTCGGGGGGCCTCAGGGATCTCACATTCAGTACTTC. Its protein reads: CASGLGGPQGSHIQYF.